The present T cell receptor (beta chain) was sequenced within a study of Ad26.COV2.S vaccination and SARS-CoV-2 variants. The treatment is: about 20 received Ad26.COV2.S at low or high dose, single or two shots; about five received placebo; per-sample allocation not given. The study sampled participants on day 63 after the first vaccine or placebo injection. The assay was immunoSEQ multiplex PCR, and TCRdb's table has in-frame clones only and misses some. The top ten hold over 1.5% of the sample, which has more than 400,000 clones, approximately 92% seen once. Study observations and caveats: Reports say spike-specific CD8+ and CD4+ T cell responses covered substantial breadth after vaccination.

A remark on this clone: What it binds is unknown.

Trimming stripped 1 base from V and 6 bases from J, with 4 bases between. The CDR3 loop spans 12 amino acids. Germline V gene data show CDR1 as SGHVS and CDR2 as FNYEAQ. This TCR was recovered from a person aged 18-65 years who received the Ad26.COV2.S COVID-19 vaccine or a placebo. The specimen comprised peripheral blood, sampled in a trial of Ad26.COV2.S vaccine versus placebo. The chain joins TRBV7-6 to TRBJ2-1; D remains unclear. The CDR3 is CASSLGANEQFF. CDR3 nucleotides: TGTGCCAGCAGCTTAGGTGCCAATGAGCAGTTCTTC.